What follows are 3 T cell receptor beta chains derived from one specimen sequenced in a study of response to subunit inactivated influenza vaccine. TCRdb fed the RT-PCR reads into MiXCR, producing one record per CDR3 protein. The data show just under 550,000 distinct CDR3 sequences, with around a quarter seen just once and about 3% held by the top ten. A further study also used this sample, focusing on T cells expressing NK-cell markers. From that report: TCR beta cDNA was made by 5'RACE template switching with UMIs.

Here the sequenced sample was CD4+ T cells sorted from PBMCs, taken roughly 12 days after vaccination. The receptor source for this set is a man aged 50-60 years who received an inactivated influenza vaccine.

The chain links TRBV6-2 or TRBV6-3 to TRBJ2-7, with D possibly matching TRBD1 (5 bases). Germline V lookup: CDR1 MNHEY, CDR2 SVGEGT. Trimming cost V 7 bases and J 2 bases, with 12 bases left between them. The CDR3 spans 13 residues. This CDR3 reads CASTWTPAYEQYF. The DNA of the CDR3 is TGTGCCAGCACCTGGACACCTGCCTACGAGCAGTACTTC.

This clonotype was detected only a few times. This chain uses TRBV2 with TRBJ2-3, with unresolved D. The CDR3 extends over 12 amino acids. Germline V lookup: CDR1 SNHLY, CDR2 FYNNEI. V lost 9 bases to trimming and J lost 1 base, with 8 bases between them. The CDR3 nucleotides are TGTGCCAGAAGCAGAGGCACAGATACGCAGTATTTT. It yields the protein CARSRGTDTQYF.

There are many counts of this clonotype. The rearrangement links TRBV5-6 to TRBJ2-2; tentative D call: TRBD1 (6 bases). CDR3 size: 14 residues. V shed 0 bases and J shed 7 bases, with 10 bases lying between them. The germline V gene encodes CDR1 SGHDT and CDR2 YYEEEE. CDR3 sequence (DNA): TGTGCCAGCAGCTTGGTGCAGGGGATCGGGGAGCTGTTTTTT. It specifies CASSLVQGIGELFF. Combining the CDR3 with reference TRBV5-6 and TRBJ2-2 gives the whole variable domain DAGVTQSPTHLIKTRGQQVTLRCSPKSGHDTVSWYQQALGQGPQFIFQYYEEEERQRGNFPDRFSGHQFPNYSSELNVNALLLGDSALYLCASSLVQGIGELFFGEGSRLTVL.